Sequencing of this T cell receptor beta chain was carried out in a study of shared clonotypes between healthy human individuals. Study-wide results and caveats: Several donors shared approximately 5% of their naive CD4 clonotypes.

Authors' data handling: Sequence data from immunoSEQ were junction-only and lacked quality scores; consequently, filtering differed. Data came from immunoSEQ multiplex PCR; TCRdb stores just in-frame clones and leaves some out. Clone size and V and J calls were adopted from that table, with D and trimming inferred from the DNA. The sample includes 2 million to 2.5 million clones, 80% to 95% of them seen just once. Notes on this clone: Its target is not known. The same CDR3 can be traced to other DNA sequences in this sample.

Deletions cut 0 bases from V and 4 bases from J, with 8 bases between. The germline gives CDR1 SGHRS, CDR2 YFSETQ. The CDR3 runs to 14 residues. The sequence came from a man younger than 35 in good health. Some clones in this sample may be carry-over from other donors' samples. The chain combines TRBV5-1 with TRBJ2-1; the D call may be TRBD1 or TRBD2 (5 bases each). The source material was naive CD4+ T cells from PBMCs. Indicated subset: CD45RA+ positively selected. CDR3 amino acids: CASSLGGVYNEQFF. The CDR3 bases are TGCGCCAGCAGCTTGGGAGGGGTTTACAATGAGCAGTTCTTC.